This TCR beta chain was sequenced in a study of blood T cells in healthy people across ages. Study conclusions and caveats: Measured against age, TCR beta diversity per million T cells decreased in a roughly linear manner.

The CDR3 sequence is 14 residues long. The V end lost 4 bases, the J end lost 7 bases, and 16 bases lay between the germline ends. Germline V gene lookup returns CDR1 SGHTA and CDR2 FQGNSA. Every sample gave at least 6 micrograms of total RNA when it was extracted. Alongside a J-beta primer mix, a sample-barcoded 5' primer served in a second PCR lasting roughly 6 to 12 cycles. Each cDNA molecule, via a template-switch adaptor with 12 random nucleotides, was tagged. All samples yielded 3 million or more CDR3-containing paired-end reads. TCRdb called the 5' RACE reads again in MiXCR, with one record for every CDR3 protein. This table has some 780,000 distinct CDR3 sequences, more than 55% appearing once. This clonotype occurred a few times. As yet, its antigen is unknown.

The sample was blood. The genes are TRBV7-2 and TRBJ2-5, with D possibly TRBD2 on 6 matching bases. The clonotype comes from a man in his forties in good health. The CDR3, as DNA: TGTGCCAGCAGCTCCTCGGGAGCTGACGGGACCCAGTACTTC. As protein: CASSSSGADGTQYF.